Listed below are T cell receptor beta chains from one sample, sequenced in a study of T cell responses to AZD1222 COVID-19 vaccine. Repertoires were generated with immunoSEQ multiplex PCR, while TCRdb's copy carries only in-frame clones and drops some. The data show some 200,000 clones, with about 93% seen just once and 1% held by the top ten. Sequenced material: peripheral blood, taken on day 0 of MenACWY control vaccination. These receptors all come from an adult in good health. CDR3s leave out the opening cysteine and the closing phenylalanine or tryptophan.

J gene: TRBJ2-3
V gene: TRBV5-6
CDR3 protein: ASSLARDRGTDTQY

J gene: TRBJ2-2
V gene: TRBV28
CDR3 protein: ASSFGTGLNTGELF

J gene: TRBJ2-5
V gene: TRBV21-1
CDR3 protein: ASPGTGAAQY

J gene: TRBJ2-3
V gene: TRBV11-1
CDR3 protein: ASSLPGTTTDTQY

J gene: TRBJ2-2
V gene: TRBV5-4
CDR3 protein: ASSPWTRNTGELF

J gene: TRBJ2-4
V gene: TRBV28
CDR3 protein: ASRGTSGGKNIQY

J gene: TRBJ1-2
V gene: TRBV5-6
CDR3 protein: ASSGTVTNYGYT

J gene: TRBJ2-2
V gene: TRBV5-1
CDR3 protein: ASSPVGTLVGTGELF

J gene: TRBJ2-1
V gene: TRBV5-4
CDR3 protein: ASSLGGSGSYNEQF

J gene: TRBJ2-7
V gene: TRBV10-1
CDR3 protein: ASSESMGQPKAYEQY

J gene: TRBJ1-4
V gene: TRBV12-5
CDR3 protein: ASGLGTVEKLF

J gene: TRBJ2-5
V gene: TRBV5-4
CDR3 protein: ASALAGGQETQY

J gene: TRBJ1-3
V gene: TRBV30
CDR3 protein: AWDADSGNTIY

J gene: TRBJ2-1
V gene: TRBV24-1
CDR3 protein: ATSDPDRGLYNEQF

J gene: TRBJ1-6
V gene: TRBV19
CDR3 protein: ASRPLSGGKRNSPLH

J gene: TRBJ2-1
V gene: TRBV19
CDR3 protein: ASHSNSRGGYNEQF

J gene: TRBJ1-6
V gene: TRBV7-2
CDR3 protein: ASSSTGGLGSPLH

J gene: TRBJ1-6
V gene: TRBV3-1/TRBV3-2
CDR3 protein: ASSQDRDRSPLH

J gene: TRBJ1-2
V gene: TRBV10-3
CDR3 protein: AISVEGSLANYGYT

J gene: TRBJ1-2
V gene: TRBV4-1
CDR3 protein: ASSQETGTGYGYT

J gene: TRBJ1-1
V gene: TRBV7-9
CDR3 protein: ASSLAGRDDTEAF

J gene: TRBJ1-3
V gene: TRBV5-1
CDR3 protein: ASSPGTDRNTIY

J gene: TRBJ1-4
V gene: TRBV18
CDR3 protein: ASSLMGTGPSEKLF

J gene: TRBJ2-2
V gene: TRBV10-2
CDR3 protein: ASTGLAGGPGELF

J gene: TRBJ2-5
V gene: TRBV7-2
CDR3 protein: ASSLGIQETQY

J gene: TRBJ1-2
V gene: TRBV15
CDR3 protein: ATSRDQIANYGYT

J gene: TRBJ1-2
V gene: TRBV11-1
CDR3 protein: ASSLGQGYGYT

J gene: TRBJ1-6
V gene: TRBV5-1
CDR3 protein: ASSPGQGWSYNSPLH

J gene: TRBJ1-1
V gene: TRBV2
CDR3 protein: ASSRAGSMNTEAF

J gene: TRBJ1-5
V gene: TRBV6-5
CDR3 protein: ASRDTSGQPQH

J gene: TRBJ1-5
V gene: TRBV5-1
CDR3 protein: ASSLGDSPAGNQPQH

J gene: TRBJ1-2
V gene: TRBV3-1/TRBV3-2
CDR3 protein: ASRGPSYGYT

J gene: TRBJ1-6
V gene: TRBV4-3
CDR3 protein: ASSRAHRGLNSPLH

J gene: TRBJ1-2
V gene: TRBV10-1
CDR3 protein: ASSSQAAGGYT

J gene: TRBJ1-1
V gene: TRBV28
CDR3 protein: ASSLGDRVGEAF

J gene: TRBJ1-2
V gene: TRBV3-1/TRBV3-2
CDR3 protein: ASSQEPGASYGYT

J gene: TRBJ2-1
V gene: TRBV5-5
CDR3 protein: ASSRAGQKQF

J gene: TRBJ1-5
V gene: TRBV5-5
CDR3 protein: ASSPLWTDQLQH

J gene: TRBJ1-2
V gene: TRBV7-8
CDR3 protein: ASSLEGSNYGYT

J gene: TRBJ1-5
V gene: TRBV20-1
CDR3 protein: SAGGLGPQH

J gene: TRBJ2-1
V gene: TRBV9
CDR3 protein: ASSVSGGVSYNEQF

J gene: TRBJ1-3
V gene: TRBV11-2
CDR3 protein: ASSVGQSSGNTIY

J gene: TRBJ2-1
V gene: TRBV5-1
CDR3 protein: ASSPDKGVYNEQF

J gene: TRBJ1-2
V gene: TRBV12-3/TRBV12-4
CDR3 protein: ASSLKDGYT

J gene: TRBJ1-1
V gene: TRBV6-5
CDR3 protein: ASRTVGTEAF

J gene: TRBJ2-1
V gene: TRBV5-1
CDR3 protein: ASSLMRGSSYNEQF

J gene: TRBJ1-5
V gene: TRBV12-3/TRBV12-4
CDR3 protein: ASSADSGQPQH

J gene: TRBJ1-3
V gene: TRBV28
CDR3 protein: ASSSQTGGSGNTIY

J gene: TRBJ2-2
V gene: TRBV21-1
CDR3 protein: ASSPIGFANTGELF

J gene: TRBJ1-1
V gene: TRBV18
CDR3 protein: ASSRTDMNTEAF

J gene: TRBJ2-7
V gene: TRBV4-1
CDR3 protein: ASSQSPGQSYEQY